This paragraph covers one TCR beta chain sequence. This entry belongs to a study of blood T cells in healthy people across ages. A second PCR, run for roughly 7 to 11 cycles, used a sample-barcoded 5' primer plus a J-beta primer mix. MiXCR was run by TCRdb on the 5' RACE reads, yielding one entry per CDR3 protein. Of roughly 720,000 distinct CDR3 sequences listed, about 55% are singletons. This receptor was identified in an elderly man in good health. The sequencing input was blood.

The CDR3 loop is CSVSGGVGYEQYF. The CDR3 bases are TGCAGCGTTTCAGGCGGGGTGGGCTACGAGCAGTACTTC. This chain links TRBV29-1 with TRBJ2-7, with D maybe TRBD2 (6 bases). Germline V gives CDR1 SQVTM, CDR2 ANQGSEA. Trimming shortened V by 5 bases and J by 3 bases, and 14 bases separated the two germline ends. The CDR3 totals 13 residues.